These 17 T cell receptor beta chains share one sample of origin, sequenced in a study of Ad26.COV2.S vaccination and SARS-CoV-2 variants. The sample's treatment: around 19 received Ad26.COV2.S at low or high dose, single or two shots; 5 received placebo; per-sample allocation not given. The investigators took samples on day 63 after the first vaccine or placebo injection. The data were produced by immunoSEQ multiplex PCR, yet TCRdb's version contains in-frame clones alone and is incomplete. This repertoire shows about 350,000 clones, more than 85% found once; its top ten account for roughly 4.8%. The specimen comprised peripheral blood, sampled in a trial of Ad26.COV2.S vaccine versus placebo. The receptors were gathered from a person between 18 and 59 years old who received the Ad26.COV2.S COVID-19 vaccine or a placebo.

V gene TRBV9 combines with J gene TRBJ2-1; D is unresolved. V shed 4 bases and J shed 8 bases, with 10 bases lying between them. The germline V gene encodes CDR1 SGDLS and CDR2 YYNGEE. The CDR3 has 12 residues. CDR3 sequence reads: CASSQALDEQFF. CDR3 in DNA: TGTGCCAGCAGCCAAGCCTTAGATGAGCAGTTCTTC.

In regard to this clone: Other DNA sequences in this sample translate to the same CDR3. The rearrangement links TRBV6-5 to TRBJ1-2; no definite D call. The V and J ends lost 6 bases and 0 bases respectively, with 8 bases between them. The germline V gene encodes CDR1 MNHEY and CDR2 SVGAGI. There are 13 residues in the CDR3. CDR3: CASRATANYGYTF. The CDR3 DNA reads as TGTGCCAGCAGGGCCACAGCTAACTATGGCTACACCTTC.

This sequence joins TRBV3-1 (or the pseudogene TRBV3-2) and TRBJ2-1, with D maybe TRBD2 (5 bases). The ends were cut back, 1 base at V and 3 bases at J, with 10 bases in the middle. The CDR3 consists of 15 residues. Per the germline V gene, CDR1 is LGHDT and CDR2 is YNNKEL (reference sequence). In DNA, the CDR3 is TGTGCCAGCAGCCAAGCTGGAGGCGGCTACAATGAGCAGTTCTTC. Its translation is CASSQAGGGYNEQFF.

CDR3 loop: CASSLLQPRETQYF. CDR3 nucleotide sequence: TGCGCCAGCAGCTTGCTACAGCCTAGGGAGACCCAGTACTTC. The chain uses TRBV5-1 and TRBJ2-5; D not resolved. Germline values: CDR1 SGHRS, CDR2 YFSETQ. The CDR3 spans 14 residues. Trimming left V 1 base short and J 5 bases short, with 12 bases between.

This clone was detected a few times. The chain carries TRBV6-5 and TRBJ1-4; 8 positions match TRBD1. Germline V gene data show CDR1 as MNHEY and CDR2 as SVGAGI. The junction had 3 bases not matched to a gene; V was cut back by 5 bases and J by 7 bases. This CDR3 contains 13 residues. CDR3 sequence reads: CASSPDRVEKLFF. CDR3 DNA: TGTGCCAGCAGTCCGGACAGGGTTGAAAAACTGTTTTTT.

The gene calls are TRBV25-1 and TRBJ2-1, with D possibly matching TRBD1 (6 bases). The CDR3 length is 15 residues. The V end lost 5 bases, the J end lost 2 bases, and 13 bases lay between the germline ends. Germline CDR1 is MGHDK and CDR2 is SYGVNS. CDR3 region: CASSLSQGTYNEQFF. The CDR3 nucleotides are TGTGCCAGCAGTCTATCCCAGGGGACCTACAATGAGCAGTTCTTC.

The J gene is TRBJ2-3, the V gene TRBV9, with TRBD1 matching over 7 bases. There are 17 residues in the CDR3. V dropped 0 bases and J dropped 1; count of bases not matched to a gene: 8. The germline CDR1 and CDR2 sequences are SGDLS and YYNGEE. The CDR3 protein is CASSVALRGTGTDTQYF. In DNA, the CDR3 is TGTGCCAGCAGCGTAGCACTCAGGGGGACGGGCACAGATACGCAGTATTTT.

The V call is TRBV11-2, the J call TRBJ2-5; no firm D call. CDR3 length equals 12 residues. The V and J ends lost 5 bases and 1 base respectively, with 5 bases between them. The germline V gene encodes CDR1 SGHAT and CDR2 FQNNGV. This CDR3 reads CASSDLQETQYF. For the CDR3, the DNA is TGTGCCAGCAGCGACCTCCAAGAGACCCAGTACTTC.

This clone was seen a few times. The V and J genes are TRBV21-1 and TRBJ2-5; TRBD2 reflects the table's D call only, with no check against the DNA. TRBV21-1 counts as a pseudogene. The CDR3 has 17 amino acids. CDR3 in amino acids: CASVGLAGVPSQETQYF. The CDR3 DNA follows: TGTGCCAGCGTAGGACTAGCGGGAGTGCCCTCACAAGAGACCCAGTACTTC.

The chain has TRBV28 and TRBJ2-1; 11 nucleotides align to TRBD2. CDR1 and CDR2 (germline): MDHEN, SYDVKM. The CDR3 runs to 15 residues. Trimming cost V 5 bases and J 5 bases; bases outside gene matches: 5. CDR3 amino acids: CASSHSGRDNNEQFF. CDR3 in DNA: TGTGCCAGCAGTCATAGCGGGAGGGATAACAATGAGCAGTTCTTC.

This clone was seen more than once but under ten times. Additional DNA sequences in this sample encode the identical CDR3. The chain recombines TRBV7-2 with TRBJ1-5, with D maybe TRBD1 (5 bases). This CDR3 comprises 14 residues. CDR1 and CDR2 from the germline V gene are SGHTA and FQGNSA. V lost 5 bases and J lost 2, with 10 bases in between. The CDR3 region is CASSSQGGNQPQHF. As DNA, the CDR3 is TGTGCCAGCAGCAGTCAGGGTGGCAATCAGCCCCAGCATTTT.

The V and J genes are TRBV5-1 and TRBJ2-1; TRBD2 agrees at 11 bases. This CDR3 comprises 13 residues. The V segment lost 5 bases and the J segment 5 bases; nucleotides outside the gene matches: 0. In germline, CDR1 is SGHRS, CDR2 YFSETQ. Here the CDR3 DNA reads TGCGCCAGCAGACTAGCGGGAGACAATGAGCAGTTCTTC. As protein: CASRLAGDNEQFF.

CDR3 in DNA: TGTGCCAGTAGTATTAAGCAGGGGGCGCGTTCCGAGCAGTACTTC. It codes for CASSIKQGARSEQYF. The chain has TRBV19 and TRBJ2-7; the match to TRBD1 covers 8 bases. The ends lost 3 bases at V and 6 bases at J; junction bases unmatched: 10. The CDR3 has 15 residues. Germline V lookup: CDR1 LNHDA, CDR2 SQIVND (reference sequence).

The rearrangement uses TRBV2 and TRBJ2-5; a possible D gene is TRBD2 (6 bases). The germline V gene has CDR1 SNHLY and CDR2 FYNNEI. This CDR3 region has 13 residues. V shed 5 bases and J shed 5 bases, with 12 bases lying between them. The CDR3 loop reads CASSRAREETQYF. CDR3 DNA sequence: TGTGCCAGCAGTAGGGCCCGGGAGGAGACCCAGTACTTC.

This chain joins TRBV2 and TRBJ2-2, with 7 positions matching TRBD2. After removal of 10 bases from V and 2 bases from J, the junction contained 10 bases not matched to a gene. The CDR3 runs 15 residues. Germline values: CDR1 SNHLY, CDR2 FYNNEI. The DNA for the CDR3 is TGTGCCATCCCAGCGGGCGGGAGAAACACCGGGGAGCTGTTTTTT. Translating it yields CAIPAGGRNTGELFF.

This clone occurred once. V is TRBV5-6 and J is TRBJ2-7, with 8 bases identical to TRBD1. Losses at the gene ends were 0 bases for V and 4 bases for J; bases not matched to a gene: 9. Germline V gene data show CDR1 as SGHDT and CDR2 as YYEEEE. This CDR3 region has 16 residues. The CDR3 sequence: CASSLGPGTGRYEQYF. In nucleotides, the CDR3 is TGTGCCAGCAGCTTGGGTCCCGGGACAGGACGTTACGAGCAGTACTTC. Full variable domain (missing parts from reference TRBV5-6 and TRBJ2-7): DAGVTQSPTHLIKTRGQQVTLRCSPKSGHDTVSWYQQALGQGPQFIFQYYEEEERQRGNFPDRFSGHQFPNYSSELNVNALLLGDSALYLCASSLGPGTGRYEQYFGPGTRLTVT.

The V gene is TRBV11-2, the J gene TRBJ2-3, with D perhaps TRBD1 (6 bases). Per the germline V gene, CDR1 is SGHAT and CDR2 is FQNNGV. This CDR3 has 14 residues. Trimming took off 0 bases at V and 8 bases at J, with 12 bases between the two ends. In DNA form, the CDR3 reads TGTGCCAGCAGCTTAGACCCACAGGGAATTACGCAGTATTTT. This sequence encodes CASSLDPQGITQYF.